The 20 T cell receptor beta chains listed next were all sequenced from one sample in a study of CD8 T cells in Susac syndrome. RNA, at about 0.45 to 1 ug, was reverse transcribed with random hexamers. TCRdb processed the immunoSEQ multiplex PCR reads anew with MiXCR; each CDR3 protein has one entry. The table includes approximately 150,000 distinct CDR3 sequences, approximately 95% detected once. Sequenced sample: CD4+ T cells from PBMCs. The receptors shown here come from a human donor with multiple sclerosis.

The chain combines TRBV7-9 with TRBJ2-3; TRBD2 matches 13 bases. Germline V gives CDR1 SEHNR, CDR2 FQNEAQ (reference sequence). J was trimmed by 4 bases and V by 7 bases; bases with no gene match: 14. The CDR3 is made up of 18 amino acids. CDR3 DNA: TGTGCCAGCACCTCCGGGACTAGCGGGGACCTTTGGGCAGATACGCAGTATTTT. It translates to CASTSGTSGDLWADTQYF.

The chain recombines TRBV20-1 with TRBJ2-4; D remains ambiguous. The CDR3 consists of 13 residues. CDR1 and CDR2 from the germline V gene are DFQATT and SNEGSKA (reference sequence). V lost 6 bases to trimming and J lost 1 base, with 10 bases between them. In nucleotides, the CDR3 is TGCAGTGCGCAAGACACGGCCAAAAACATTCAGTACTTC. Residues: CSAQDTAKNIQYF.

This chain connects TRBV27 to TRBJ2-1; D remains unclear. The CDR3 contains 14 residues. Germline V lookup: CDR1 MNHEY, CDR2 SMNVEV (reference sequence). The ends were cut back, 5 bases at V and 7 bases at J, with 15 bases in the middle. The CDR3 is CASSLTPRRNEQFF. The CDR3 DNA sequence: TGTGCCAGCAGTCTAACCCCCCGGCGGAATGAGCAGTTCTTC.

This clonotype was recorded a few times. The chain is built from TRBV30 and TRBJ2-2, with D perhaps matching TRBD1 (6 bases). The CDR3 has 12 amino acids. Germline CDR1 is GTSNPN and CDR2 is SVGIG (reference sequence). Trimming left V 2 bases short and J 6 bases short, with 7 bases between. CDR3 sequence: CAWSTGSGELFF. In nucleotides, the CDR3 is TGTGCCTGGAGTACAGGGTCCGGGGAGCTGTTTTTT.

The V and J genes are TRBV24-1 and TRBJ1-1; TRBD1 might be the D (5 bases). The CDR3 totals 14 residues. Trimming cost V 3 bases and J 4 bases, with 11 bases left between them. In germline, CDR1 is KGHDR, CDR2 SFDVKD. DNA for the CDR3: TGTGCCACCAGTGATCCCGGACAATCCACTGAAGCTTTCTTT. It translates to CATSDPGQSTEAFF.

V is TRBV7-2 and J is TRBJ2-1, with D perhaps matching TRBD2 (5 bases). This CDR3 is 14 amino acids long. From germline, CDR1 is SGHTA and CDR2 FQGNSA. V shed 5 bases and J shed 6 bases, with 14 bases lying between them. In nucleotides, the CDR3 is TGTGCCAGCAGCCCCTCGCGGGCGTCCAATGAGCAGTTCTTC. Protein: CASSPSRASNEQFF.

This chain uses TRBV24-1 with TRBJ2-3, with 8 nucleotides matching TRBD2. CDR3 length: 14 residues. V dropped 9 bases and J dropped 0; count of bases not matched to a gene: 4. CDR1 is KGHDR, CDR2 SFDVKD, per germline. The CDR3 nucleotides are TGTGCCACCGCACAGCGGGGGAGCACAGATACGCAGTATTTT. This encodes CATAQRGSTDTQYF.

V is TRBV6-5 and J is TRBJ1-5, with D possibly TRBD1 on 6 matching bases. Trimming removed 2 bases from V and 6 bases from J, with 17 bases in between. The length of the CDR3 is 16 residues. Germline CDR1 MNHEY, CDR2 SVGAGI. The CDR3 loop is CASSYNAGVGTQPQHF. DNA of the CDR3: TGTGCCAGCAGTTACAACGCAGGGGTAGGGACTCAGCCCCAGCATTTT.

Only a few counts were recorded for this clonotype. CDR3 loop: CASSLRDSSYNEQFF. The DNA for the CDR3 is TGTGCCAGCAGTTTAAGGGACAGCTCCTACAATGAGCAGTTCTTC. The chain recombines TRBV12-3 or TRBV12-4 with TRBJ2-1; 7 bases fit TRBD1. V trimming: 2 bases; J trimming: 0 bases; junction bases outside the gene matches: 1. The CDR3 extends over 15 amino acids.

V usage is TRBV28 and J usage is TRBJ1-1, with D perhaps TRBD1 (6 bases). Trimming removed 1 base at V and 5 bases at J, with 11 bases between. The germline gives CDR1 MDHEN, CDR2 SYDVKM. The CDR3 extends over 14 amino acids. CDR3 nucleotides: TGTGCCAGCAGTTTATACAGGGTGGGGACTGAAGCTTTCTTT. As protein: CASSLYRVGTEAFF.

The J gene is TRBJ2-7, the V gene TRBV6-6, with 7 bases aligning to TRBD2. Germline loops: CDR1 MNHNY, CDR2 SVGAGI (reference sequence). The CDR3 is 13 residues long. The junction had 8 bases not matched to a gene; V was cut back by 7 bases and J by 5 bases. DNA for the CDR3: TGTGCCAGCAAGGGCGGGAGTGGCCACGAGCAGTACTTC. Translation gives CASKGGSGHEQYF.

This chain connects TRBV20-1 to TRBJ1-1; D may be TRBD1 (5 bases). V lost 1 base to trimming and J lost 6 bases, with 15 bases between them. Germline V gene sequence: CDR1 DFQATT, CDR2 SNEGSKA (reference sequence). This CDR3 has 14 residues. In DNA, the CDR3 is TGCAGTGCTAGAGGCCAGGGCGAGAAGGCTGAAGCTTTCTTT. Its translation: CSARGQGEKAEAFF.

V and J are TRBV28 and TRBJ2-7; the D is unclear. This CDR3 region has 13 residues. CDR1 and CDR2 from the germline V gene are MDHEN and SYDVKM. The ends were cut back, 3 bases at V and 1 base at J, with 7 bases in the middle. CDR3 DNA sequence: TGTGCCAGCAGTTTGGTGCAGTCCTACGAGCAGTACTTC. Translated, it gives CASSLVQSYEQYF.

The rearrangement joins TRBV20-1 to TRBJ2-1, with D possibly TRBD2 on 6 matching bases. The CDR3 runs 16 residues. Trimming took 0 bases from V and 5 from J, leaving 17 bases between them. Germline V gene lookup returns CDR1 DFQATT and CDR2 SNEGSKA (reference sequence). The DNA for the CDR3 is TGCAGTGCTAGAGATGCGGGAACCCCCTATGACAATGAGCAGTTCTTC. It codes for CSARDAGTPYDNEQFF.

This sequence joins TRBV12-3 or TRBV12-4 and TRBJ1-1; no reliable D call. This CDR3 region has 16 residues. The germline V and J ends were trimmed by 3 bases and 1 base, with 15 bases remaining between them. CDR3 sequence (DNA): TGTGCCAGCAGTTTTGGTCAAGGTCGAGGGAACACTGAAGCTTTCTTT. Translation gives CASSFGQGRGNTEAFF.

For the CDR3, the DNA is TGTGCCAGCAGTTCCTTCCCCAGGGACACTGAAGCTTTCTTT. This translates into CASSSFPRDTEAFF. This chain connects TRBV12-3 or TRBV12-4 to TRBJ1-1; a weak D match, TRBD1 (5 bases). Deletions cut 4 bases from V and 3 bases from J, with 12 bases between. CDR3 length: 14 amino acids.

V gene TRBV7-2 combines with J gene TRBJ1-2; unclear D gene. CDR1 and CDR2 from the germline V gene are SGHTA and FQGNSA. Trimming took 5 bases from V and 4 from J, leaving 14 bases between them. The CDR3 spans 14 residues. The CDR3 nucleotides read TGTGCCAGCAGCCCTACCCAGACCATCTATGGCTACACCTTC. Translated, it gives CASSPTQTIYGYTF.

The chain combines TRBV7-2 with TRBJ2-5; 10 bases fit TRBD2. V lost 1 base to trimming and J lost 7 bases; unmatched junction nucleotides: 3. The germline CDR1 and CDR2 sequences are SGHTA and FQGNSA. The CDR3 covers 14 residues. In nucleotides, the CDR3 is TGTGCCAGCAGCTTAGTTCGGACTAGCGGGACCCAGTACTTC. This sequence encodes CASSLVRTSGTQYF.

The genes are TRBV3-1 and TRBJ2-1, with TRBD1 matching 7 bases. This CDR3 comprises 15 residues. CDR1 LGHDT and CDR2 YNNKEL come from the germline V gene (reference sequence). Trimming removed 0 bases from V and 4 bases from J; junction bases left unmatched: 3. The CDR3 DNA reads TGTGCCAGCAGCCAAGAACAGGGGCAGTACAATGAGCAGTTCTTC. Amino acids: CASSQEQGQYNEQFF.

J is TRBJ1-2 and V is TRBV2; D possibly corresponds to TRBD1 (6 bases). This CDR3 contains 16 residues. Germline CDR1 reads SNHLY; CDR2 reads FYNNEI. Between the trimmed V and J ends, which lost 10 bases and 3 bases, there was a span of 24 bases. The CDR3 loop reads CAIMTRQEYFDYGYTF. The CDR3 DNA is TGTGCCATCATGACGAGACAGGAATATTTTGACTATGGCTACACCTTC.